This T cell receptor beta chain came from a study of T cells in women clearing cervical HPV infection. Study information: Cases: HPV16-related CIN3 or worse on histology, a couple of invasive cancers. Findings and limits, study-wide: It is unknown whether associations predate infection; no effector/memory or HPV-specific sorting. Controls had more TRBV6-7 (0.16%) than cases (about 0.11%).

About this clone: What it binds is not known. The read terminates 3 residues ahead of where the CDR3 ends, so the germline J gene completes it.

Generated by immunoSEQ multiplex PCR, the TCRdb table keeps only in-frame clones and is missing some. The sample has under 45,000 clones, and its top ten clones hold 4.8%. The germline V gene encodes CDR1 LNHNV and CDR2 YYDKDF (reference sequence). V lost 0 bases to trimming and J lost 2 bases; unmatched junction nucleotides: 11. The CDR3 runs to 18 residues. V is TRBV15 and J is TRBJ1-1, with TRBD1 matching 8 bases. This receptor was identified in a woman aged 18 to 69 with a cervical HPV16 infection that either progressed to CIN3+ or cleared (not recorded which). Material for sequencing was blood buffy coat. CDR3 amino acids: CATSRDLRSGQVNTEAFF. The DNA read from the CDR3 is TGTGCCACCAGCAGAGATTTAAGGTCGGGACAGGTTAACACTGAA.